Listed below are T cell receptor beta chains from one sample, sequenced in a study of shared clonotypes between healthy human individuals. Using immunoSEQ multiplex PCR, the repertoire was profiled, and TCRdb retains in-frame clones only, with some absent. The table has millions of clones, just over 90% seen once; the top ten hold over 0.12%. The sample taken for sequencing was naive CD4+ T cells sorted from blood. These receptors originate from a man younger than 35 in good health. The CDR3 runs from the conserved cysteine through the conserved F or W. The D gene is left open where the match is weak. The size field is filled for only some rows; it gives once, few, many or a size class.

TRBV7-2,TRBJ1-5,NA,few,TGTGCCAGCAGCTTAGAGGGCCAGGGCAATCAGCCCCAGCATTTT,CASSLEGQGNQPQHF
TRBV28,TRBJ1-1,NA,NA,TGTGCCAGCAGTTCCCTCTCTACAGGGTTGAACACTGAAGCTTTCTTT,CASSSLSTGLNTEAFF
TRBV28,TRBJ1-2,NA,NA,TGTGCCAGCAGTCCAACAGGGCTTATGGGTGGCTACACCTTC,CASSPTGLMGGYTF
TRBV4-3,TRBJ2-1,TRBD2,NA,TGCGCCAGCAGCCAAGTAGCCCGGGGACTAGCGATCCATGAGCAGTTCTTC,CASSQVARGLAIHEQFF
TRBV6-5,TRBJ2-4,TRBD1,NA,TGTGCCAGCAGTTACGGACAGGGGGTGGCCAAAAACATTCAGTACTTC,CASSYGQGVAKNIQYF
TRBV13,TRBJ2-7,NA,NA,TGTGCCAGCAGAAGGGGGAGATGGTCCTACGAGCAGTACTTC,CASRRGRWSYEQYF
TRBV7-8,TRBJ2-7,NA,NA,TGTGCCAGCAGCAGAAACTCCTACGAGCAGTACTTC,CASSRNSYEQYF
TRBV9,TRBJ2-6,TRBD2,NA,TGTGCCAGCAGCGTACAGCGGGAGGGGAGCTCTGGGGCCAACGTCCTGACTTTC,CASSVQREGSSGANVLTF
TRBV5-1,TRBJ2-7,NA,NA,TGCGCCAGCAGCCGGGGGATTAACTCCTACGAGCAGTACTTC,CASSRGINSYEQYF
TRBV10-3,TRBJ2-3,TRBD2,NA,TGTGCCAACCTACTAGCGGGGGGTCCTTGGGCGGTCGATACGCAGTATTTT,CANLLAGGPWAVDTQYF
TRBV6-6,TRBJ2-1,NA,NA,TGTGCCAGCAGTTACGGAGCGGAGTACAATGAGCAGTTCTTC,CASSYGAEYNEQFF
TRBV10-1,TRBJ1-6,NA,NA,TGCGCCAGCAGTGAAGGCGGGAATTCACCCCTCCACTTT,CASSEGGNSPLHF
TRBV5-1,TRBJ2-7,NA,NA,TGCGCCAGCAGTGGGGGGAGCCCCTCCTACGAGCAGTACTTC,CASSGGSPSYEQYF
TRBV18,TRBJ1-1,NA,NA,TGTGCCAGCTCACCAGGGCATATGAACACTGAAGCTTTCTTT,CASSPGHMNTEAFF
TRBV5-4,TRBJ2-3,TRBD2,NA,TGTGCCAGCAGCCTGCGAGCGGGGGGCAACACAGATACGCAGTATTTT,CASSLRAGGNTDTQYF
TRBV2,TRBJ2-5,NA,NA,TGTGCCAGCAGTTCCGGGACCTTAACAACGTACCAAGAGACCCAGTACTTC,CASSSGTLTTYQETQYF
TRBV6-5,TRBJ1-1,NA,NA,TGTGCCAGCAGTTACCGGACGGGAGGACGAGCTTTCTTT,CASSYRTGGRAFF
TRBV9,TRBJ1-1,NA,once,TGTGCCAGCAGCGTAGGGTTTGGGAGCACTGAAGCTTTCTTT,CASSVGFGSTEAFF
TRBV5-6,TRBJ1-2,NA,NA,TGTGCCAGCAGCTCGCGGGAGACCCTAACCTATGGCTACACCTTC,CASSSRETLTYGYTF
TRBV5-4,TRBJ2-1,NA,NA,TGTGCCAGCAGCTTGGAACAGGGTCTAGAGCAGTTCTTC,CASSLEQGLEQFF
TRBV9,TRBJ1-3,NA,NA,TGTGCCAGCAGCAAGGAAGGGAGGAGCACCATATATTTT,CASSKEGRSTIYF
TRBV7-6,TRBJ2-5,TRBD2,NA,TGTGCCAGCAGCTTAGAGTCGGGGGGGGCCGTTGAGACCCAGTACTTC,CASSLESGGAVETQYF
TRBV7-2,TRBJ2-1,TRBD2,NA,TGTGCCAGCAGCCCCCGGACTAGCGGGGCGAATGAGCAGTTCTTC,CASSPRTSGANEQFF
TRBV5-1,TRBJ2-7,TRBD2,NA,TGCGCCAGCAGCTTGGAGACTAGCAACTACGAGCAGTACTTC,CASSLETSNYEQYF
TRBV6-1,TRBJ2-5,NA,NA,TGTGCCAGCAGTGCCCCGGGCCGCCCCCCAGAGACCCAGTACTTC,CASSAPGRPPETQYF
TRBV19,TRBJ1-3,NA,NA,TGTGCCAGTTCTCGGGAGAAAGGAAACACCATATATTTT,CASSREKGNTIYF
TRBV10-3,TRBJ1-2,NA,NA,TGTGCAATCAGCGTCGACCCCACGGGCTACACCTTC,CAISVDPTGYTF
TRBV7-2,TRBJ2-5,NA,NA,TGTGCCAGCAGCTTCGGGGGGCGCGAATCAGAGACCCAGTACTTC,CASSFGGRESETQYF
TRBV28,TRBJ1-1,NA,NA,TGTGCCAGCAGTTTAGGGCAGGGGAGAGCTTTCTTT,CASSLGQGRAFF
TRBV7-9,TRBJ1-6,TRBD1,NA,TGTGCCAGCAGCTTAGCTTCCCGGACAGGGACGAATTCACCCCTCCACTTT,CASSLASRTGTNSPLHF
TRBV9,TRBJ1-3,NA,NA,TGTGCCAGCGCGACAATAAGTCCGGGGGGCTCTGGAAACACCATATATTTT,CASATISPGGSGNTIYF
TRBV12-5,TRBJ2-1,NA,NA,TGTGCTAGTGGTTTGGTATTCGGAGGGAGCTCCTACAATGAGCAGTTCTTC,CASGLVFGGSSYNEQFF
TRBV29-1,TRBJ2-2,TRBD1,NA,TGCAGCGTTGGGACAGGGGGGACCGGGGAGCTGTTTTTT,CSVGTGGTGELFF
TRBV6-6,TRBJ2-3,NA,NA,TGTGCCAGCAGTCCCGGCGACAAAAATCCAGATACGCAGTATTTT,CASSPGDKNPDTQYF
TRBV5-4,TRBJ1-2,TRBD1,NA,TGTGCCAGCAGCGGGGGACAGGCTAACTATGGCTACACCTTC,CASSGGQANYGYTF